This T cell receptor beta chain was recovered during a study of Ad26.COV2.S vaccination and SARS-CoV-2 variants. Measured with immunoSEQ multiplex PCR; TCRdb has only the in-frame clones, and not every one. The table lists a few hundred thousand clones, over 75% of them singletons. The CDR3 consists of 12 residues. Trimming removed 3 bases from V and 6 bases from J, with 10 bases in between. The germline V gene has CDR1 SGHKS and CDR2 YYEKEE (reference sequence). As for treatment: roughly 19 received Ad26.COV2.S at low or high dose, single or two shots; a few received placebo; per-sample allocation not given. The study sampled participants on day 63 after the first vaccine or placebo injection.

The sequencing used peripheral blood, collected in a trial of Ad26.COV2.S vaccine versus placebo. The receptor was isolated from a person aged 18-65 years who received the Ad26.COV2.S COVID-19 vaccine or a placebo. The chain joins TRBV5-5 to TRBJ2-7; D is possibly TRBD1 (5 bases). The CDR3 bases are TGTGCCAGCAGCTCGGACAATCTCGAGCAGTACTTC. Its translation is CASSSDNLEQYF.